The 25 T cell receptor beta chains reported below all come from one sample, sequenced in a study of T cell responses to AZD1222 COVID-19 vaccine. Using immunoSEQ multiplex PCR, the repertoire was profiled, and TCRdb retains in-frame clones only, with some absent. The data contain nearly 200,000 clones, over 85% of them singletons. The specimen was peripheral blood, collected 28 days after the second AZD1222 dose. Source of these receptors: an adult who received the AZD1222 COVID-19 vaccine.

V is TRBV3-1 (or the pseudogene TRBV3-2) and J is TRBJ2-1; D could derive from TRBD1 or TRBD2 (5 bases each). Germline V gene lookup returns CDR1 LGHDT and CDR2 YNNKEL (reference sequence). CDR3 size: 13 residues. V shed 1 base and J shed 4 bases, with 5 bases lying between them. For the CDR3, the DNA is TGTGCCAGCAGCCAAGGGGGGTACAATGAGCAGTTCTTC. Amino acids: CASSQGGYNEQFF.

CDR3 sequence reads: CASTGTSNGYTF. Written as DNA, the CDR3 is TGTGCCAGCACCGGGACGTCGAATGGCTACACCTTC. This sequence joins TRBV6-5 and TRBJ1-2; D is perhaps TRBD1 (5 bases). Germline loops: CDR1 MNHEY, CDR2 SVGAGI. This CDR3 has 12 residues. Deletions cut 7 bases from V and 6 bases from J, with 12 bases between.

This chain connects TRBV5-1 to TRBJ1-4, with D possibly matching TRBD1 (5 bases). The length of the CDR3 is 16 residues. Germline V gene sequence: CDR1 SGHRS, CDR2 YFSETQ. The V end lost 1 base, the J end lost 0 bases, and 10 bases lay between the germline ends. The CDR3 nucleotides are TGCGCCAGCAGCTTGTTTGGGGGGGCAACTAATGAAAAACTGTTTTTT. This sequence encodes CASSLFGGATNEKLFF.

As regards this clone: The junction and the germline gene differ at one end; a read error may be behind it. This chain joins TRBV11-1 and TRBJ2-6, with a possible D match to TRBD1 (5 bases). The CDR3 sequence is 14 residues long. Looked up from germline, CDR1 is SGHAT and CDR2 is FQDESV (reference sequence). CDR3 in DNA: TGTGCCAGCAGCTTAGCGGAAGGGGTCAACGTCCTGACTTTC. Encoded protein: CASSLAEGVNVLTF.

The V call is TRBV6-1, the J call TRBJ1-4; no definite D call. The CDR3 spans 15 residues. V lost 3 bases and J 0 bases, leaving 8 bases between the germline ends. Germline-derived CDR1 and CDR2 are MNHNS and SASEGT. The DNA for the CDR3 is TGTGCCAGCAGTGAGCTTATCGCAACTAATGAAAAACTGTTTTTT. As protein: CASSELIATNEKLFF.

This rearrangement joins TRBV28 to TRBJ1-3, with D possibly TRBD1 on 6 matching bases. V was clipped by 7 bases and J by 2 bases, with 12 bases between them. CDR1 is MDHEN, CDR2 SYDVKM, per germline. CDR3 length equals 14 residues. CDR3 nucleotide sequence: TGTGCCAGCATGGGTCGGACAGCTGGAAACACCATATATTTT. Translation gives CASMGRTAGNTIYF.

The chain recombines TRBV12-3 or TRBV12-4 with TRBJ1-1; TRBD1 might be the D (5 bases). Trimming left V 7 bases short and J 3 bases short, with 12 bases between. There are 13 residues in the CDR3. The CDR3 DNA reads TGTGCCAGCACCCCCGCAGGGTACACTGAAGCTTTCTTT. Translating it yields CASTPAGYTEAFF.

Turning to this clone: At one boundary the junction diverges from the germline segment, which might be a read error. The J gene is TRBJ2-1, the V gene TRBV5-1, with no clear D. Germline V gene data show CDR1 as SGHRS and CDR2 as YFSETQ. The CDR3 loop spans 14 amino acids. The CDR3 DNA follows: TGCGCCAGCAGCTCAAACAACTACTACAGTGAGCAGTTCTTC. Translated, it gives CASSSNNYYSEQFF.

This chain connects TRBV5-6 to TRBJ2-7, with TRBD2 matching over 7 bases. This CDR3 comprises 14 residues. CDR1 and CDR2 from the germline V gene are SGHDT and YYEEEE. V was clipped by 0 bases and J by 2 bases; unmatched bases: 2. CDR3 sequence: CASSLGGGPYEQYF. The CDR3 DNA reads TGTGCCAGCAGCTTGGGCGGGGGTCCCTACGAGCAGTACTTC.

The chain couples TRBV3-1 (or the pseudogene TRBV3-2) to TRBJ2-1, with D possibly being TRBD1 (5 bases). From germline, CDR1 is LGHDT and CDR2 YNNKEL (reference sequence). CDR3 length equals 15 residues. Between the trimmed V and J ends, which lost 2 bases and 3 bases, there was a span of 11 bases. The DNA of the CDR3 is TGTGCCAGCAGCCAACGGGCAGGGCTCTACAATGAGCAGTTCTTC. Translated: CASSQRAGLYNEQFF.

The chain is built from TRBV11-2 and TRBJ1-3, with D possibly being TRBD1 (6 bases). V lost 5 bases and J lost 7, with 12 bases in between. Germline CDR1 and CDR2: SGHAT and FQNNGV. The CDR3 is 13 amino acids. CDR3 sequence: CASSADSRNTIYF. Here the CDR3 DNA reads TGTGCCAGCAGCGCGGACAGTAGGAACACCATATATTTT. Using reference TRBV11-2 and TRBJ1-3 for the parts outside the CDR3, the full variable domain is EAGVAQSPRYKIIEKRQSVAFWCNPISGHATLYWYQQILGQGPKLLIQFQNNGVVDDSQLPKDRFSAERLKGVDSTLKIQPAKLEDSAVYLCASSADSRNTIYFGEGSWLTVV.

V and J are TRBV2 and TRBJ2-7, with D perhaps being TRBD1 or TRBD2 (5 bases each). Germline assignment: CDR1 SNHLY and CDR2 FYNNEI. The CDR3 runs to 16 residues. V was pared by 4 bases and J by 5 bases, with 21 bases between. CDR3 nucleotides: TGTGCCAGCAGTGCCCCCGGTTTGGGGGAAGTGAACGAGCAGTACTTC. Residues: CASSAPGLGEVNEQYF. Looking up the rest from reference TRBV2 and TRBJ2-7 gives the full variable domain: EPEVTQTPSHQVTQMGQEVILRCVPISNHLYFYWYRQILGQKVEFLVSFYNNEISEKSEIFDDQFSVERPDGSNFTLKIRSTKLEDSAMYFCASSAPGLGEVNEQYFGPGTRLTVT.

This sequence joins TRBV5-1 and TRBJ1-6; the D gene is possibly TRBD1 (6 bases). CDR3 size: 15 residues. Germline CDR1 and CDR2: SGHRS and YFSETQ. Between the trimmed V and J ends, which lost 4 bases and 7 bases, there was a span of 15 bases. The chain's CDR3 is CASSPTGGRNSPLHF. CDR3 bases: TGCGCCAGCAGCCCCACGGGGGGCCGGAATTCACCCCTCCACTTT.

The chain joins TRBV9 to TRBJ2-3, with D possibly TRBD1 on 6 matching bases. This CDR3 is built from 13 residues. Germline V gene data show CDR1 as SGDLS and CDR2 as YYNGEE. V shed 4 bases and J shed 1 base, with 7 bases lying between them. The CDR3: CASSSGGTDTQYF. CDR3 nucleotides: TGTGCCAGCAGCTCAGGGGGCACAGATACGCAGTATTTT.

The count of this clone is one. The rearrangement links TRBV5-1 to TRBJ2-3; 8 nucleotides match TRBD2. The CDR3 has 16 residues. Unmatched junction bases numbered 17, after V lost 4 bases and J lost 10 bases. From germline, CDR1 is SGHRS and CDR2 YFSETQ. The CDR3 protein is CASSSFASGPGRAQYF. Written as DNA, the CDR3 is TGCGCCAGCAGCAGTTTTGCTAGCGGGCCGGGCAGGGCGCAGTATTTT. Full variable domain (remainder filled in from reference TRBV5-1 and TRBJ2-3): KAGVTQTPRYLIKTRGQQVTLSCSPISGHRSVSWYQQTPGQGLQFLFEYFSETQRNKGNFPGRFSGRQFSNSRSEMNVSTLELGDSALYLCASSSFASGPGRAQYFGPGTRLTVL.

Only one count was recorded for this clone. The chain combines TRBV28 with TRBJ2-1; 8 bases align to TRBD2. The CDR3 consists of 14 residues. Germline CDR1 MDHEN, CDR2 SYDVKM. The V segment lost 8 bases and the J segment 4 bases; nucleotides outside the gene matches: 7. CDR3 DNA: TGTGCCAGCTTAACGGGGGGGACATACAATGAGCAGTTCTTC. Its translation is CASLTGGTYNEQFF.

This CDR3 reads CASSYGQGATDTQYF. CDR3 bases: TGTGCCAGCAGTTACGGACAGGGGGCCACAGATACGCAGTATTTT. This chain uses TRBV6-5 with TRBJ2-3, with TRBD1 identical over 11 bases. This CDR3 region has 15 residues. Per germline, CDR1 MNHEY and CDR2 SVGAGI. Trimming cost V 2 bases and J 2 bases; bases outside gene matches: 0.

This clone came up a few times. The V call is TRBV4-3, the J call TRBJ1-2; 9 nucleotides agree with TRBD1. The CDR3 spans 13 residues. Germline-derived CDR1 and CDR2 are LGHNA and YSLEER. J lost 5 bases, V lost 5 bases, and 3 bases had no gene match. The CDR3 loop reads CASSVDRGYGYTF. CDR3 sequence (DNA): TGCGCCAGCAGCGTCGACAGGGGGTATGGCTACACCTTC.

The chain links TRBV5-1 to TRBJ2-5; 8 bases are shared with TRBD1. This CDR3 has 15 residues. Germline V gives CDR1 SGHRS, CDR2 YFSETQ. V shed 4 bases and J 2 bases; nucleotides not matched to a gene: 7. The CDR3 region is CASSMGDRGQETQYF. The CDR3 DNA follows: TGCGCCAGCAGCATGGGAGACAGGGGTCAAGAGACCCAGTACTTC.

The genes are TRBV27 and TRBJ2-5, with unresolved D. CDR1 and CDR2 (germline): MNHEY, SMNVEV (reference sequence). This CDR3 has 14 residues. V gave up 1 base and J gave up 4 bases, with 10 bases separating them. The CDR3 spells CASSLYQNRETQYF. CDR3 nucleotide sequence: TGTGCCAGCAGTTTATACCAGAACCGAGAGACCCAGTACTTC.

The V call is TRBV18, the J call TRBJ1-2, with 7 bases matching TRBD1. Germline CDR1 is KGHSH and CDR2 is LQKENI. The junction had 3 bases not matched to a gene; V was cut back by 3 bases and J by 2 bases. The CDR3 runs to 14 residues. As DNA, the CDR3 is TGTGCCAGCTCACCTTCGGGACAGAACTATGGCTACACCTTC. As protein: CASSPSGQNYGYTF.

This chain connects TRBV19 to TRBJ1-5; tentative D call: TRBD1 (6 bases). The CDR3 is made up of 16 amino acids. V lost 6 bases, J lost 2 bases, and 17 bases lay in between. Germline V lookup: CDR1 LNHDA, CDR2 SQIVND (reference sequence). The CDR3 DNA reads as TGTGCCAGTAGGATGGGGGGCCCGCAAGGCAATCAGCCCCAGCATTTT. It specifies CASRMGGPQGNQPQHF.

There are a few counts of this clone. CDR3 residues: CASSRGTGSADTQYF. The DNA for the CDR3 is TGTGCCAGCAGCCGAGGGACAGGTAGCGCAGATACGCAGTATTTT. The rearrangement links TRBV3-1 (or the pseudogene TRBV3-2) to TRBJ2-3; 8 bases are shared with TRBD1. The germline V gene encodes CDR1 LGHDT and CDR2 YNNKEL (reference sequence). This CDR3 is built from 15 residues. With 4 bases clipped from V and 4 bases from J, the junction kept 7 bases outside the gene matches.

The J gene is TRBJ1-5, the V gene TRBV19; D possibly corresponds to TRBD1 (5 bases). CDR3 length equals 15 residues. Germline assignment: CDR1 LNHDA and CDR2 SQIVND (reference sequence). V shed 5 bases and J shed 4 bases, with 15 bases lying between them. The CDR3 nucleotides are TGTGCCAGTAGTCCCTCGGGGACGCCAAATCAGCCCCAGCATTTT. Its translation: CASSPSGTPNQPQHF.

The J gene is TRBJ1-2, the V gene TRBV27; the D is unclear. Trimming stripped 3 bases from V and 2 bases from J, with 7 bases between. The CDR3 length is 13 residues. Germline V lookup: CDR1 MNHEY, CDR2 SMNVEV (reference sequence). The CDR3 DNA sequence: TGTGCCAGCAGTTTTAGGCAGAACTATGGCTACACCTTC. Protein sequence: CASSFRQNYGYTF.